The 12 T cell receptor beta chains below were found in one sample sequenced in a study of siplizumab effects on memory and regulatory T cells. TCRdb's table, derived via immunoSEQ multiplex PCR, lists solely in-frame clones and lacks some. The data contain around 110,000 clones, less than 95% of them singletons. The sequenced sample was non-Treg CD4+ T cells sorted from blood. The receptors come from a human donor in good health.

V is TRBV19 and J is TRBJ1-5, with D unresolved. Germline assignment: CDR1 LNHDA and CDR2 SQIVND (reference sequence). The V end lost 10 bases, the J end lost 3 bases, and 16 bases lay between the germline ends. The CDR3 is made up of 14 amino acids. CDR3 amino acids: CATTYRGNNQPQHF. CDR3 nucleotide sequence: TGTGCCACCACCTACCGCGGCAACAATCAGCCCCAGCATTTT. Based on the CDR3 plus reference TRBV19 and TRBJ1-5, the full variable domain is DGGITQSPKYLFRKEGQNVTLSCEQNLNHDAMYWYRQDPGQGLRLIYYSQIVNDFQKGDIAEGYSVSREKKESFPLTVTSAQKNPTAFYLCATTYRGNNQPQHFGDGTRLSIL.

The chain employs TRBV7-7 and TRBJ2-3; 9 bases match TRBD1. The germline gives CDR1 SSHAT, CDR2 FNYEAQ (reference sequence). The ends lost 5 bases at V and 4 bases at J; junction bases unmatched: 4. The CDR3 has 14 residues. As DNA, the CDR3 is TGTGCCAGCAGCCTGGGACAGGGTGCAGATACGCAGTATTTT. Amino acid sequence: CASSLGQGADTQYF.

Only one count was recorded for this clone. V usage is TRBV6-5 and J usage is TRBJ1-5, with unresolved D. Per the germline V gene, CDR1 is MNHEY and CDR2 is SVGAGI. V shed 5 bases and J shed 11 bases, with 13 bases lying between them. The CDR3 is 12 residues long. CDR3 loop: CASSPKGGAQHF. For the CDR3, the DNA is TGTGCCAGCAGTCCCAAGGGTGGGGCCCAGCATTTT.

The V call is TRBV7-8, the J call TRBJ2-5; possibly TRBD1 for D (6 bases). Trimming stripped 6 bases from V and 2 bases from J, with 19 bases between. This CDR3 is 16 amino acids long. Germline CDR1 SGHVS, CDR2 FQNEAQ. CDR3 sequence: CASRPNPDSRQETQYF. The CDR3 DNA is TGTGCCAGCAGGCCCAATCCGGACAGCAGACAAGAGACCCAGTACTTC.

The chain couples TRBV19 to TRBJ1-5; D is undetermined. Per germline, CDR1 LNHDA and CDR2 SQIVND (reference sequence). This CDR3 comprises 19 residues. Trimming stripped 3 bases from V and 0 bases from J, with 21 bases between. As DNA, the CDR3 is TGTGCCAGTAGTATTGGTGGAGTGAGGATCGAGTTTAGCAATCAGCCCCAGCATTTT. Its translation: CASSIGGVRIEFSNQPQHF.

The rearrangement uses TRBV6-5 and TRBJ2-3, with D unclear. This CDR3 is built from 14 residues. Trimming cost V 8 bases and J 0 bases, with 12 bases left between them. Germline V gene data show CDR1 as MNHEY and CDR2 as SVGAGI. CDR3 sequence reads: CASAPGGSTDTQYF. In nucleotides, the CDR3 is TGTGCCAGCGCCCCAGGCGGCAGCACAGATACGCAGTATTTT.

The chain links TRBV7-2 to TRBJ1-5, with 12 nucleotides matching TRBD1. Germline-derived CDR1 and CDR2 are SGHTA and FQGNSA. After removal of 1 base from V and 6 bases from J, the junction contained 10 bases not matched to a gene. This CDR3 spans 18 amino acids. DNA for the CDR3: TGTGCCAGCAGCTTAGTTCCGGGACAGGGGGCTCTGGGTCAGCCCCAGCATTTT. Translation gives CASSLVPGQGALGQPQHF.

The chain links TRBV27 to TRBJ2-6; D ambiguous. The CDR3 spans 17 residues. The V end lost 1 base, the J end lost 0 bases, and 10 bases lay between the germline ends. The germline V gene has CDR1 MNHEY and CDR2 SMNVEV (reference sequence). The CDR3 spells CASSLFTSPSGANVLTF. As DNA, the CDR3 is TGTGCCAGCAGTTTATTTACGAGTCCCTCTGGGGCCAACGTCCTGACTTTC.

The chain is built from TRBV6-5 and TRBJ2-5; TRBD1 matches at 7 bases. This CDR3 is built from 14 residues. Germline V gives CDR1 MNHEY, CDR2 SVGAGI. J gave up 4 bases and V 2 bases, and 4 bases lay outside the gene matches. The CDR3 loop is CASSYRGLGETQYF. In DNA, the CDR3 is TGTGCCAGCAGTTACAGGGGGCTAGGAGAGACCCAGTACTTC.

This rearrangement joins TRBV5-1 to TRBJ2-7, with a possible D match to TRBD2 (7 bases). The germline CDR1 and CDR2 sequences are SGHRS and YFSETQ. The CDR3 is 16 amino acids. V gave up 5 bases and J gave up 1 base, with 19 bases separating them. CDR3 residues: CASRRGGRVLSYEQYF. The CDR3 bases are TGCGCCAGCAGAAGGGGGGGACGGGTCCTTTCCTACGAGCAGTACTTC.

The genes are TRBV4-1 and TRBJ2-4; 13 nucleotides align to TRBD2. The ends lost 1 base at V and 9 bases at J; junction bases unmatched: 0. CDR3 length: 14 amino acids. From germline, CDR1 is MGHRA and CDR2 YSYEKL. The CDR3 here is CASSQGLAGGIQYF. The CDR3 nucleotides are TGCGCCAGCAGCCAAGGACTAGCGGGGGGCATTCAGTACTTC.

The chain uses TRBV27 and TRBJ1-2, with TRBD1 matching over 10 bases. The CDR3 extends over 15 amino acids. Germline CDR1 is MNHEY and CDR2 is SMNVEV (reference sequence). With V trimmed by 3 bases and J by 2 bases, 3 bases remained unmatched. The CDR3 loop reads CASSFSTGGNYGYTF. DNA for the CDR3: TGTGCCAGCAGTTTCTCGACAGGGGGCAACTATGGCTACACCTTC.